These T cell receptor beta chains were read from a single sample in a study of graft-versus-host responses after intestinal transplantation. TCRdb's copy holds only in-frame clones and misses some; the assay was immunoSEQ multiplex PCR. The sample shows approximately 100,000 clones, about 90% of them seen only once. These receptors are not linked to any known antigen. Here the sequenced sample was unstimulated CD4+ T cells sorted from spleen or lymph node cells, taken before intestinal transplant. Every receptor here comes from a human donor who received an intestinal transplant. Both conserved end residues are part of each CDR3. D genes are given only for firm matches. Size is omitted from some rows. Given values are once, few, many or a class for expanded clones.

abundance,j_gene,d_gene,v_gene,CDR3nt,CDR3aa
.,TRBJ1-1,TRBD1,TRBV28,TGTGCCAGCAGTCAGGGGGCCCCGAACACTGAAGCTTTCTTT,CASSQGAPNTEAFF
.,TRBJ2-5,.,TRBV5-4,TGTGCCAGCAGCTTTCCGGGGTTACAAGAGACCCAGTACTTC,CASSFPGLQETQYF
.,TRBJ2-5,TRBD1,TRBV28,TGTGCCAGCACCCTCCAGGGGGCGGGGCGAGAGACCCAGTACTTC,CASTLQGAGRETQYF
.,TRBJ2-1,TRBD1,TRBV7-9,TGTGCCCCCTCAGGGGGCCACTACAATGAGCAGTTCTTC,CAPSGGHYNEQFF
.,TRBJ2-5,TRBD2,TRBV10-1,TGCGCCAGCAGTGAGTTAGCGGGGGGGCCGGCGACCCAGTACTTC,CASSELAGGPATQYF
.,TRBJ2-7,TRBD2,TRBV5-4,TGTGCCAGCAGCCTTACTAGCGGGAGGGCCTCCTACTACGAGCAGTACTTC,CASSLTSGRASYYEQYF
once,TRBJ1-2,.,TRBV6-4,TGTGCCAGCAGACGGTACCGGGACACAAACTATGGCTACACCTTC,CASRRYRDTNYGYTF
.,TRBJ1-3,.,TRBV10-3,TGTGCCATCAACAGTGATCCTGGAAACACCATATATTTT,CAINSDPGNTIYF
few,TRBJ2-5,.,TRBV2,TGTGCCAGCAAGAATCAGTTTGGAGAGACCCAGTACTTC,CASKNQFGETQYF
few,TRBJ2-5,TRBD2,TRBV6-1,TGTGCCAGCGGACTAGCGGGAGGACAAGAGACCCAGTACTTC,CASGLAGGQETQYF
.,TRBJ1-2,TRBD1,TRBV15,TGTGCCACCAGCAGAGGGGACAGGTCCTATGGCTACACCTTC,CATSRGDRSYGYTF
.,TRBJ2-1,.,TRBV13,TGTGCCAGCAGCTTAGACCCCCGAGTTTACAATGAGCAGTTCTTC,CASSLDPRVYNEQFF
.,TRBJ2-7,.,TRBV18,TGTGCCAGCTCACAAAACAGGGATATCTACGAGCAGTACTTC,CASSQNRDIYEQYF
.,TRBJ2-3,TRBD1,TRBV2,TGTGCCAGCAGTTCCGGGACAGGGGAAGGAGATACGCAGTATTTT,CASSSGTGEGDTQYF
.,TRBJ1-5,.,TRBV9,TGTGCCAGCAGCGTAGGAGGGGACACCCTTAATCAGCCCCAGCATTTT,CASSVGGDTLNQPQHF
.,TRBJ2-5,.,TRBV7-2,TGTGCCAGCAGCATGAGACCCCAAGAGACCCAGTACTTC,CASSMRPQETQYF
few,TRBJ1-3,.,TRBV5-1,TGCGCCAGCAGCTTGGTAGGTCCTCCAAACACCATATATTTT,CASSLVGPPNTIYF
once,TRBJ2-7,.,TRBV5-4,TGTGCCAGCAGCTTTCCGGGACCTATGTACGAGCAGTACTTC,CASSFPGPMYEQYF
.,TRBJ2-7,.,TRBV5-1,TGCGCCAGCAGCTTCCTAGCCTCACGCGAGCAGTACTTC,CASSFLASREQYF
.,TRBJ1-1,.,TRBV5-4,TGTGCCAGCAGCTTGGCCGGGTCCTATGGCACTGAAGCTTTCTTT,CASSLAGSYGTEAFF
.,TRBJ1-4,TRBD1,TRBV6-5,TGTGCCAGCAGACCCAGACAGGGTTTAAATGAAAAACTGTTTTTT,CASRPRQGLNEKLFF
.,TRBJ2-7,.,TRBV28,TGTGCCAGCAGGAGGACAGCGTCCTACGAGCAGTACTTC,CASRRTASYEQYF
.,TRBJ2-5,.,TRBV27,TGTGCCAGCAGTTTACCCCAAGAGACCCAGTACTTC,CASSLPQETQYF
.,TRBJ2-5,TRBD1,TRBV15,TGTGCCACCAGCAGAGACACAGGGGGGTACGAGACCCAGTACTTC,CATSRDTGGYETQYF
.,TRBJ1-6,.,TRBV5-4,TGTGCCAGCAGCTCAAAGACGGGGTGGGATTCACCCCTCCACTTT,CASSSKTGWDSPLHF
.,TRBJ1-2,.,TRBV6-5,TGTGCCAGCAGCCACGGGAGGAACTATGGCTACACCTTC,CASSHGRNYGYTF
.,TRBJ1-4,.,TRBV5-5,TGTGCCAGCAGCCCGAGGGTACAGGGAAATGAAAAACTGTTTTTT,CASSPRVQGNEKLFF
.,TRBJ2-5,TRBD1,TRBV11-1,TGTGCCAGCAGCTTAATCTTAGGACAGGGTGAGGAGACCCAGTACTTC,CASSLILGQGEETQYF
.,TRBJ1-5,.,TRBV27,TGTGCCAGCAGTTTTGAAGGGCGCAATCAGCCCCAGCATTTT,CASSFEGRNQPQHF
.,TRBJ1-2,TRBD1,TRBV6-5,TGTGCCAGCAGCCGCGGACAGGCTAACTATGGCTACACCTTC,CASSRGQANYGYTF
.,TRBJ2-7,.,TRBV30,TGTGCCTGGAGTACTGGGGTCGAGCAGTACTTC,CAWSTGVEQYF
.,TRBJ1-6,TRBD1,TRBV10-2,TGCGCCACACAGGGGGCCGGCTATAATTCACCCCTCCACTTT,CATQGAGYNSPLHF
.,TRBJ2-1,TRBD2,TRBV5-4,TGTGCCAGCGGTAGCGGGGCGCGGCGCTCCTACAATGAGCAGTTCTTC,CASGSGARRSYNEQFF